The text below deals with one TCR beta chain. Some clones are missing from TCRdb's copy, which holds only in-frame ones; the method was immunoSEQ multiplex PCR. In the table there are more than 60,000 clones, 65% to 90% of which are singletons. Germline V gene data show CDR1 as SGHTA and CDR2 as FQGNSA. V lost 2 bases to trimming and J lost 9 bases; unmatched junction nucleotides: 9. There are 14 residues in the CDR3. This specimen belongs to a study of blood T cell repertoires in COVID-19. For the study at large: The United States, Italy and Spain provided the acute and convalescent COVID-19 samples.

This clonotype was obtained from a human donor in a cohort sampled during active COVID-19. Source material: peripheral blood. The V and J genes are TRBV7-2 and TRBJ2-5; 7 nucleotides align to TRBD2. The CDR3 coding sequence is TGTGCCAGCAGCTTATCAGCGGGGCTCCGGGCCCAGTACTTC. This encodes CASSLSAGLRAQYF.